This section outlines one T cell receptor (beta chain) sequence together with its context. This sample was taken from a study of cytomegalovirus exposure and HLA in healthy donors. J lost 5 bases, V lost 5 bases, and 3 bases had no gene match. CDR3 length equals 14 residues. Germline CDR1 and CDR2: MNHNY and SVGAGI (reference sequence). Here immunoSEQ multiplex PCR was the method, and the copy in TCRdb shows in-frame clones only, minus some. The profile shows some 120,000 clones, 85% to 90% of them singletons. This TCR was sampled from a man aged 25-45 years in good health and CMV-seronegative. What was sequenced was PBMCs. This chain links TRBV6-6 with TRBJ2-1, with TRBD2 identical over 10 bases. The CDR3 DNA is TGTGCCAGCAGTGATAGCGGGGGGAACAATGAGCAGTTCTTC. Translated, it gives CASSDSGGNNEQFF.